A selection of T cell receptor beta chains follows, all from one sample in a study of shared clonotypes between healthy human individuals. Using immunoSEQ multiplex PCR, the repertoire was profiled, and TCRdb retains in-frame clones only, with some absent. This table holds some 2,400,000 clones, approximately 94% found once. The specimen was naive CD4+ T cells sorted from blood. These receptor sequences come from a young man in good health. CDR3s include the opening cysteine and the closing phenylalanine or tryptophan. A D gene is named only where the DNA matches it firmly. The size field is filled for only some rows; it gives once, few, many or a size class.

V gene: TRBV5-6; D gene: .; J gene: TRBJ2-7; clone size: .; CDR3 DNA: TGTGCCAGCAGCTTGGAACAGTGCCGCTACGAGCAGTACTTC; CDR3 protein: CASSLEQCRYEQYF
V gene: TRBV2; D gene: TRBD2; J gene: TRBJ2-7; clone size: .; CDR3 DNA: TGTGCCAGCAGCGGGACTAGCGGGGGGTACTACGAGCAGTACTTC; CDR3 protein: CASSGTSGGYYEQYF
V gene: TRBV6-1; D gene: .; J gene: TRBJ1-1; clone size: .; CDR3 DNA: TGTGCCAGCAGTGAAGAAGGCACCCGGGTAACTGAAGCTTTCTTT; CDR3 protein: CASSEEGTRVTEAFF
V gene: TRBV13; D gene: TRBD2; J gene: TRBJ2-5; clone size: .; CDR3 DNA: TGTGCCAGCAGCTCCCCGGGGCTAGCGGGAGCCAAGGACTTC; CDR3 protein: CASSSPGLAGAKDF
V gene: TRBV7-9; D gene: .; J gene: TRBJ2-7; clone size: once; CDR3 DNA: TGTGCCAGCAGCACCACGGACGGTTCCTACGAGCAGTACTTC; CDR3 protein: CASSTTDGSYEQYF
V gene: TRBV11-3; D gene: .; J gene: TRBJ2-5; clone size: .; CDR3 DNA: TGTGCCAGCAGCGAGGGACATTGGGGGGAGACCCAGTACTTC; CDR3 protein: CASSEGHWGETQYF
V gene: TRBV9; D gene: TRBD2; J gene: TRBJ2-5; clone size: .; CDR3 DNA: TGTGCCAGCAGCGTAGCAAGCGGGGGGGCCGCGGAGACCCAGTACTTC; CDR3 protein: CASSVASGGAAETQYF
V gene: TRBV7-9; D gene: .; J gene: TRBJ1-4; clone size: .; CDR3 DNA: TGTGCCAGCAGCTTAAGTTTGGTAACCGGGATCTTATTTTTT; CDR3 protein: CASSLSLVTGILFF
V gene: TRBV11-2; D gene: TRBD2; J gene: TRBJ2-7; clone size: .; CDR3 DNA: TGTGCCAGCAGCTCAGCGCGGGGGGGATACGAGCAGTACTTC; CDR3 protein: CASSSARGGYEQYF
V gene: TRBV11-1; D gene: .; J gene: TRBJ1-1; clone size: .; CDR3 DNA: TGTGCCAGCAGTAACGAGGGGAGGCAAGCTTTCTTT; CDR3 protein: CASSNEGRQAFF
V gene: TRBV5-5; D gene: .; J gene: TRBJ2-4; clone size: .; CDR3 DNA: TGTGCCAGCAGCTTGGAGGGCTCCCTAATAGCCAAAAACATTCAGTACTTC; CDR3 protein: CASSLEGSLIAKNIQYF
V gene: TRBV6-5; D gene: .; J gene: TRBJ1-3; clone size: once; CDR3 DNA: TGTGCCAGCAGTTACCCCAATGGAAACACCATATATTTT; CDR3 protein: CASSYPNGNTIYF
V gene: TRBV11-2; D gene: .; J gene: TRBJ2-7; clone size: .; CDR3 DNA: TGTGCCAGCAGCCGCAACCCGGGTATGAGCTCCTACGAGCAGTACTTC; CDR3 protein: CASSRNPGMSSYEQYF
V gene: TRBV28; D gene: TRBD1; J gene: TRBJ2-7; clone size: .; CDR3 DNA: TGTGCCAGCAACACAGGGGGATACGAGCAGTACTTC; CDR3 protein: CASNTGGYEQYF
V gene: TRBV5-4; D gene: .; J gene: TRBJ2-5; clone size: .; CDR3 DNA: TGTGCCAGCAGCTTACCGGAAGGGCGGGAGACCCAGTACTTC; CDR3 protein: CASSLPEGRETQYF
V gene: TRBV30; D gene: .; J gene: TRBJ2-7; clone size: .; CDR3 DNA: TGTGCCTGGAGTGGGAGACTTCTTTTCGAGCAGTACTTC; CDR3 protein: CAWSGRLLFEQYF
V gene: TRBV5-1; D gene: .; J gene: TRBJ2-5; clone size: few; CDR3 DNA: TGCGCCAGCAGCCCCACAGGGGAGGTGGGGACCCAGTACTTC; CDR3 protein: CASSPTGEVGTQYF
V gene: TRBV6-1; D gene: TRBD1; J gene: TRBJ1-1; clone size: .; CDR3 DNA: TGTGCCAGCAGTGGTGCAGGGGGGGGTGTCGGTGAAGCTTTCTTT; CDR3 protein: CASSGAGGGVGEAFF
V gene: TRBV21-1; D gene: .; J gene: TRBJ2-2; clone size: .; CDR3 DNA: TGTGCCAGCAGCACCCTCAGGGACACCGGGGAGCTGTTTTTT; CDR3 protein: CASSTLRDTGELFF
V gene: TRBV19; D gene: .; J gene: TRBJ2-3; clone size: .; CDR3 DNA: TGTGCCAGCAGGGACACGAGCACAGATACGCAGTATTTT; CDR3 protein: CASRDTSTDTQYF
V gene: TRBV13; D gene: TRBD2; J gene: TRBJ2-3; clone size: once; CDR3 DNA: TGTGCCAGCAGCCGTAGCGGGAGGGGCGCAGATACGCAGTATTTT; CDR3 protein: CASSRSGRGADTQYF
V gene: TRBV11-3; D gene: .; J gene: TRBJ2-5; clone size: .; CDR3 DNA: TGTGCCAGCAGCCCGGGGACGGGAGTTCGGGAGACCCAGTACTTC; CDR3 protein: CASSPGTGVRETQYF
V gene: TRBV6-5; D gene: .; J gene: TRBJ2-7; clone size: .; CDR3 DNA: TGTGCCAGCAGTTACAGGGCTTCCTACGAGCAGTACTTC; CDR3 protein: CASSYRASYEQYF
V gene: TRBV18; D gene: .; J gene: TRBJ1-5; clone size: .; CDR3 DNA: TGTGCCAGCTCAACAGGGCGCAATCAGCCCCAGCATTTT; CDR3 protein: CASSTGRNQPQHF
V gene: TRBV28; D gene: .; J gene: TRBJ2-3; clone size: .; CDR3 DNA: TGTGCCAGCAGTACATCAGGGGGCACAGATACGCAGTATTTT; CDR3 protein: CASSTSGGTDTQYF
V gene: TRBV2; D gene: TRBD1; J gene: TRBJ1-6; clone size: .; CDR3 DNA: TGTGCCAGCAGTGAAACCGTGGCAGGGGGCACGCTCTCACCCCTCCACTTT; CDR3 protein: CASSETVAGGTLSPLHF
V gene: TRBV28; D gene: .; J gene: TRBJ1-1; clone size: once; CDR3 DNA: TGTGCCAGCAGTAATAACCCGGGCTTGGAAGCTTTCTTT; CDR3 protein: CASSNNPGLEAFF
V gene: TRBV6-5; D gene: .; J gene: TRBJ1-6; clone size: .; CDR3 DNA: TGTGCCAGCAGCTCAACAGGAGGCGTTGGTTCACCCCTCCACTTT; CDR3 protein: CASSSTGGVGSPLHF
V gene: TRBV9; D gene: TRBD1; J gene: TRBJ2-6; clone size: once; CDR3 DNA: TGTGCCAGCAGCGTGGGGACAGGCCTCGTCGGGGCCAACGTCCTGACTTTC; CDR3 protein: CASSVGTGLVGANVLTF
V gene: TRBV11-2; D gene: .; J gene: TRBJ1-2; clone size: .; CDR3 DNA: TGTGCCAGCAGCTTAGAATGGCAGGGGAGGATTGGCTACACCTTC; CDR3 protein: CASSLEWQGRIGYTF
V gene: TRBV5-1; D gene: .; J gene: TRBJ2-3; clone size: .; CDR3 DNA: TGCGCCAGCACCTCGGGGGGCATTACAGATACGCAGTATTTT; CDR3 protein: CASTSGGITDTQYF
V gene: TRBV5-1; D gene: .; J gene: TRBJ1-5; clone size: .; CDR3 DNA: TGCGCCAGCAGCTTGGAAATTGGGTCTCAGCCCCAGCATTTT; CDR3 protein: CASSLEIGSQPQHF
V gene: TRBV9; D gene: .; J gene: TRBJ2-5; clone size: .; CDR3 DNA: TGTGCCAGCAGCCCAGCCGGGGGGACCCAGTACTTC; CDR3 protein: CASSPAGGTQYF
V gene: TRBV18; D gene: TRBD2; J gene: TRBJ2-3; clone size: .; CDR3 DNA: TGTGCCAGCTCACTTTCACTAGCGCTAAGCACAGATACGCAGTATTTT; CDR3 protein: CASSLSLALSTDTQYF
V gene: TRBV6-5; D gene: .; J gene: TRBJ2-1; clone size: .; CDR3 DNA: TGTGCCAGCAGTTATGTTGCAGGGGACAATGAGCAGTTCTTC; CDR3 protein: CASSYVAGDNEQFF
V gene: TRBV7-2; D gene: TRBD1; J gene: TRBJ1-1; clone size: .; CDR3 DNA: TGTGCCAGCAGCGCGACAGGGATGATGAACACTGAAGCTTTCTTT; CDR3 protein: CASSATGMMNTEAFF
V gene: TRBV27; D gene: TRBD1; J gene: TRBJ2-3; clone size: once; CDR3 DNA: TGTGCCAGCAGACCGGACAGGCGAGATACGCAGTATTTT; CDR3 protein: CASRPDRRDTQYF
V gene: TRBV19; D gene: TRBD1; J gene: TRBJ1-5; clone size: .; CDR3 DNA: TGTGCCAGTAGTACCCGGGACAGTTTTAGCAATCAGCCCCAGCATTTT; CDR3 protein: CASSTRDSFSNQPQHF
V gene: TRBV29-1; D gene: .; J gene: TRBJ1-3; clone size: .; CDR3 DNA: TGCAGCATGAACTCTGGAAACACCATATATTTT; CDR3 protein: CSMNSGNTIYF
V gene: TRBV2; D gene: .; J gene: TRBJ2-1; clone size: .; CDR3 DNA: TGTGCCAGCAGTGAAAGGCAGTACAATGAGCAGTTCTTC; CDR3 protein: CASSERQYNEQFF
V gene: TRBV7-9; D gene: .; J gene: TRBJ1-2; clone size: .; CDR3 DNA: TGTGCCACAGAACGAGTTAACTATGGCTACACCTTC; CDR3 protein: CATERVNYGYTF
V gene: TRBV5-1; D gene: TRBD1; J gene: TRBJ1-1; clone size: .; CDR3 DNA: TGCGCCAGCAGCCCAGGGGGGGGCACCACTGAAGCTTTCTTT; CDR3 protein: CASSPGGGTTEAFF
V gene: TRBV30; D gene: TRBD1; J gene: TRBJ1-1; clone size: .; CDR3 DNA: TGTGCCTGGATACGACAGGGAAAGGGTCTGAACACTGAAGCTTTCTTT; CDR3 protein: CAWIRQGKGLNTEAFF
V gene: TRBV5-4; D gene: TRBD1; J gene: TRBJ2-7; clone size: .; CDR3 DNA: TGTGCCAGCAGCTTGGAAAAGGACAGGGGGAGTCACGAGCAGTACTTC; CDR3 protein: CASSLEKDRGSHEQYF
V gene: TRBV18; D gene: .; J gene: TRBJ2-3; clone size: .; CDR3 DNA: TGTGCCAGCTCACCTGGAGTCACAGATACGCAGTATTTT; CDR3 protein: CASSPGVTDTQYF
V gene: TRBV13; D gene: TRBD2; J gene: TRBJ2-1; clone size: .; CDR3 DNA: TGTGCCAGCAGCTTAGGACTAGCGGGTAAAAATTCCTACAATGAGCAGTTCTTC; CDR3 protein: CASSLGLAGKNSYNEQFF
V gene: TRBV5-1; D gene: .; J gene: TRBJ2-7; clone size: once; CDR3 DNA: TGCGCCAGCAGCTTGGAGCTCGGATCCAGAATGTACTTC; CDR3 protein: CASSLELGSRMYF
V gene: TRBV11-2; D gene: .; J gene: TRBJ2-1; clone size: few; CDR3 DNA: TGTGCCAGCAGCTTACAGGGTGGATCCTACAATGAGCAGTTCTTC; CDR3 protein: CASSLQGGSYNEQFF
V gene: TRBV30; D gene: TRBD1; J gene: TRBJ1-1; clone size: .; CDR3 DNA: TGTGCCTGGAGTTTGACAGGGGGTGAAGCTTTCTTT; CDR3 protein: CAWSLTGGEAFF
V gene: TRBV30; D gene: .; J gene: TRBJ1-6; clone size: .; CDR3 DNA: TGTGCCTGGAGTGTAGCGGGGGCCGCTTCACCCCTCCACTTT; CDR3 protein: CAWSVAGAASPLHF
V gene: TRBV12-5; D gene: TRBD2; J gene: TRBJ2-7; clone size: .; CDR3 DNA: TGTGCTAGTGGGCCCGGGACTAGCGGGAAGTGGGAGCAGTACTTC; CDR3 protein: CASGPGTSGKWEQYF
V gene: TRBV5-1; D gene: .; J gene: TRBJ2-7; clone size: .; CDR3 DNA: TGCGCCAGCAGCTTCGGACATTTAGGGGGTCCCTACGAGCAGTACTTC; CDR3 protein: CASSFGHLGGPYEQYF
V gene: TRBV19; D gene: TRBD2; J gene: TRBJ2-2; clone size: .; CDR3 DNA: TGTGCCAGTAGTCTTCCCTTGACTAGCGGGCGAACCGGGGAGCTGTTTTTT; CDR3 protein: CASSLPLTSGRTGELFF
V gene: TRBV29-1; D gene: .; J gene: TRBJ2-3; clone size: .; CDR3 DNA: TGCAGCGTTGTTAACAGGGCAAACACAGATACGCAGTATTTT; CDR3 protein: CSVVNRANTDTQYF
V gene: TRBV7-9; D gene: TRBD2; J gene: TRBJ2-1; clone size: .; CDR3 DNA: TGTGCCAGCAGCCCGTGGACTAGCGGGAGGGAGGGGAATGAGCAGTTCTTC; CDR3 protein: CASSPWTSGREGNEQFF
V gene: TRBV7-9; D gene: .; J gene: TRBJ1-4; clone size: .; CDR3 DNA: TGTGCCAGCAGCTTGGCTGCAACTAATGAAAAACTGTTTTTT; CDR3 protein: CASSLAATNEKLFF
V gene: TRBV18; D gene: .; J gene: TRBJ1-1; clone size: .; CDR3 DNA: TGTGCCAGCTCACAATACTCGGGGCAGAACACTGAAGCTTTCTTT; CDR3 protein: CASSQYSGQNTEAFF
V gene: TRBV5-4; D gene: .; J gene: TRBJ2-7; clone size: .; CDR3 DNA: TGTGCCAGCAGCTTGGAGGGGGGGAGCTCCTACGAGCAGTACTTC; CDR3 protein: CASSLEGGSSYEQYF